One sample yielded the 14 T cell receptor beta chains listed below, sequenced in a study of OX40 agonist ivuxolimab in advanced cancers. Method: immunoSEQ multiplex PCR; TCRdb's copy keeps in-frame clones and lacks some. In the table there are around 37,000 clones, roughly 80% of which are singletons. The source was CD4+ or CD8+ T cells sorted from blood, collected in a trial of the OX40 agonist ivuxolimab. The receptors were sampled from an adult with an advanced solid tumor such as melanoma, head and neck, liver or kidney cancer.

The CDR3 loop is CASSIGEGNTEAFF. In nucleotides, the CDR3 is TGTGCCAGTAGTATAGGGGAGGGGAACACTGAAGCTTTCTTT. The rearrangement links TRBV19 to TRBJ1-1; D gene uncertain. The CDR3 length is 14 residues. Trimming shortened V by 1 base and J by 1 base, and 7 bases separated the two germline ends. The germline V gene encodes CDR1 LNHDA and CDR2 SQIVND (reference sequence).

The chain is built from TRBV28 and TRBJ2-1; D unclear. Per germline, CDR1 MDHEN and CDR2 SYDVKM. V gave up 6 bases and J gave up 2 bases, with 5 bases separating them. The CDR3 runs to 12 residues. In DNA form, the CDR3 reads TGTGCCAGCAGAGGCCCCTACAATGAGCAGTTCTTC. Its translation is CASRGPYNEQFF.

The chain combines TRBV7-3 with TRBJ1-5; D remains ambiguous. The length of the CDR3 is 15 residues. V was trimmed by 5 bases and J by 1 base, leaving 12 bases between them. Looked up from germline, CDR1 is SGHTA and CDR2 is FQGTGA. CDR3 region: CASSPLWGSNQPQHF. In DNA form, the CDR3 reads TGTGCCAGCAGCCCCCTCTGGGGAAGCAATCAGCCCCAGCATTTT.

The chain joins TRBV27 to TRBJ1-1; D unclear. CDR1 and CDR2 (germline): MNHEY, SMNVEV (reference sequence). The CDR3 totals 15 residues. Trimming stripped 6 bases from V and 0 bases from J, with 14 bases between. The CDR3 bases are TGTGCCAGCAGCTCCCCACTGAGCATGAACACTGAAGCTTTCTTT. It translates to CASSSPLSMNTEAFF.

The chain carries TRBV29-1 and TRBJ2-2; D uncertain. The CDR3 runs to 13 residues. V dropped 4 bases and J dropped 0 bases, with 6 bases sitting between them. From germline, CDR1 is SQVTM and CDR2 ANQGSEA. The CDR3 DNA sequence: TGCAGCGTTGCTCGGGCGAACACCGGGGAGCTGTTTTTT. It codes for CSVARANTGELFF.

In DNA form, the CDR3 reads TGTGCCAGCAGCTCTTTCCTCGCAACTAATGAAAAACTGTTTTTT. This encodes CASSSFLATNEKLFF. The chain has TRBV11-2 and TRBJ1-4; no clear D. The CDR3 contains 15 residues. Germline-derived CDR1 and CDR2 are SGHAT and FQNNGV. V lost 4 bases and J lost 0, with 9 bases in between.

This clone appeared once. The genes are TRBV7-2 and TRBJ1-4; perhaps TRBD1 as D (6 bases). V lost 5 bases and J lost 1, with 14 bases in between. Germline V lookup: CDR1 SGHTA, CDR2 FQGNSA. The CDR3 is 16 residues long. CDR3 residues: CASSVAGGLTNEKLFF. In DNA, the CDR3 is TGTGCCAGCAGCGTCGCCGGGGGGCTAACTAATGAAAAACTGTTTTTT. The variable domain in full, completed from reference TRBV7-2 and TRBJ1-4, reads GAGVSQSPSNKVTEKGKDVELRCDPISGHTALYWYRQSLGQGLEFLIYFQGNSAPDKSGLPSDRFSAERTGGSVSTLTIQRTQQEDSAVYLCASSVAGGLTNEKLFFGSGTQLSVL.

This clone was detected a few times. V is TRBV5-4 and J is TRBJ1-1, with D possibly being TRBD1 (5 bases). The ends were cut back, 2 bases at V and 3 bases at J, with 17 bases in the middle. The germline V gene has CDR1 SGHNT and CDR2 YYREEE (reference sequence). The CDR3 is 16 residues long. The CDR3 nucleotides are TGTGCCAGCAGCTTATGGGGAGGGGCTGGGTACACTGAAGCTTTCTTT. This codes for CASSLWGGAGYTEAFF.

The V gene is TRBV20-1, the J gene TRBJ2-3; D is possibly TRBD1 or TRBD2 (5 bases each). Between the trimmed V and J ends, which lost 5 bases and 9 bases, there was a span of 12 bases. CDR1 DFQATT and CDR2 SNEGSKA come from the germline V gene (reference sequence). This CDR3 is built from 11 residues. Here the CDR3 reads CSAPWGSTQYF. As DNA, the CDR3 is TGCAGTGCTCCCTGGGGGAGCACGCAGTATTTT.

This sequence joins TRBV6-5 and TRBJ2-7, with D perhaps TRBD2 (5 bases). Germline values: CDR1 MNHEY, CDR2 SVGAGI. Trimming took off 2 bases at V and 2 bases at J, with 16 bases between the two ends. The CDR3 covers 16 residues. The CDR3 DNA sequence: TGTGCCAGCAGTTACCTGGCGGGTAAAAAGACCTACGAGCAGTACTTC. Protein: CASSYLAGKKTYEQYF.

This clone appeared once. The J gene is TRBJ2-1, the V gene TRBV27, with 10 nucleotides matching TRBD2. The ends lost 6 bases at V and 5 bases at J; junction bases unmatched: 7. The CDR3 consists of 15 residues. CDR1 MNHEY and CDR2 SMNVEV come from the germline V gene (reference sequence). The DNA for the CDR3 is TGTGCCAGCAGGGGAGGACTAGCGGAGAACAATGAGCAGTTCTTC. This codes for CASRGGLAENNEQFF.

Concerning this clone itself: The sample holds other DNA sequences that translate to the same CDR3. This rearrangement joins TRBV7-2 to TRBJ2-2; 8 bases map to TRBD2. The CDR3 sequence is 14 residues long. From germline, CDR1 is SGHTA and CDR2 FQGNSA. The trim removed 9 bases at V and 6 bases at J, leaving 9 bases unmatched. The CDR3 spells CASSGMEGPGELFF. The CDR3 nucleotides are TGTGCCAGTAGCGGGATGGAAGGCCCCGGGGAGCTGTTTTTT.

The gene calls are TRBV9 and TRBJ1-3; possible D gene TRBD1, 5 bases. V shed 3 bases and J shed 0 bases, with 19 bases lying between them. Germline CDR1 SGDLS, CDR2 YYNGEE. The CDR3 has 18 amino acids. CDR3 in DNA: TGTGCCAGCAGCGCCCCAATGGGGGGATTGGGCTCTGGAAACACCATATATTTT. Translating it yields CASSAPMGGLGSGNTIYF.

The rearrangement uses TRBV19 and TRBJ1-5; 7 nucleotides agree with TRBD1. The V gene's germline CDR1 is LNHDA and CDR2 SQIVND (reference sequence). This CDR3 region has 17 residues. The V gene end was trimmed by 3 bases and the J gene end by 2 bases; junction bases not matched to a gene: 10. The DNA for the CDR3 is TGTGCCAGTAGTATGGCTACCACAGGGGCTGGCAATCAGCCCCAGCATTTT. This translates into CASSMATTGAGNQPQHF. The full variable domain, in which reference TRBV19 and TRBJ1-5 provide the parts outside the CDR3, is DGGITQSPKYLFRKEGQNVTLSCEQNLNHDAMYWYRQDPGQGLRLIYYSQIVNDFQKGDIAEGYSVSREKKESFPLTVTSAQKNPTAFYLCASSMATTGAGNQPQHFGDGTRLSIL.